This T cell receptor beta chain was found in a study of vaccination effects on CD4 cells after COVID-19. For the study at large: Relative to the second dose, post-vaccine samples were obtained a median of 72 days later. Study conclusions and caveats: Among infection- and vaccine-induced clones, marked clonal contraction occurred late after vaccination.

This CDR3 has 16 amino acids. Trimming removed 6 bases from V and 8 bases from J; junction bases left unmatched: 16. CDR1 is MNHEY, CDR2 SMNVEV, per germline (reference sequence). About this clone: What it binds is unknown.

The table came from immunoSEQ multiplex PCR; TCRdb's copy has only in-frame clones and leaves some out. The top ten clones hold 6.5% to 10% of a sample with 25,000 or so clones, roughly 70% of them seen once. CD4+ T cells specific for antigen were expanded with viral peptide pools by the ViraFEST assay before sequencing. Isolation of CD4+ T cells took place after 10 days of culture. BNT162b2 vaccine or mRNA-1273 vaccine was given to participants in two doses. On both days 3 and 7, half of the culture medium was replaced with IL-2 medium. The genes are TRBV27 and TRBJ1-2; the match to TRBD1 covers 9 bases. The specimen was CD4+ T cells from PBMCs cultured with SARS-CoV-2 spike peptides, collected after COVID-19 vaccination. This receptor was taken from a human donor who received a COVID-19 vaccine. The CDR3: CASRPGQGPYRFGYTF. The DNA for the CDR3 is TGTGCCAGCAGGCCGGGACAGGGTCCCTATCGCTTCGGCTACACCTTC.